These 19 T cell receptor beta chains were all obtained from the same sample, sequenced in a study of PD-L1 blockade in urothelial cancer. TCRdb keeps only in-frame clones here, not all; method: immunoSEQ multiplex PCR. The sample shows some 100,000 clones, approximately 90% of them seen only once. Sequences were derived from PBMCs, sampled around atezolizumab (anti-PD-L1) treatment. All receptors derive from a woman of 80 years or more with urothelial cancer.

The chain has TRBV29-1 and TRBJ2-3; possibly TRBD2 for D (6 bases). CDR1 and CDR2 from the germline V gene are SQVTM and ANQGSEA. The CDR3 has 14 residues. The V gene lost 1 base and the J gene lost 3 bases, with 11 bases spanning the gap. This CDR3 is CSVEGPGRTDTQYF. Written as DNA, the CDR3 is TGCAGCGTTGAAGGACCAGGGAGGACAGATACGCAGTATTTT.

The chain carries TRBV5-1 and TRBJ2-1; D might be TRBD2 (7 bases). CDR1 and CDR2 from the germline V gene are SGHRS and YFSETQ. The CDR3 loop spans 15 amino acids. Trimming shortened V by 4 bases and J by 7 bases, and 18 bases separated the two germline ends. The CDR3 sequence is CASSVEGGRFNEQFF. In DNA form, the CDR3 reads TGCGCCAGCAGCGTGGAGGGGGGGCGATTTAATGAGCAGTTCTTC.

CDR3 residues: CASTLGGILSGNTIYF. The CDR3 DNA follows: TGTGCCAGCACCCTGGGGGGGATCCTCTCTGGAAACACCATATATTTT. The chain combines TRBV5-6 with TRBJ1-3, with D perhaps TRBD1 (5 bases). Germline V CDR1 and CDR2: SGHDT, YYEEEE. Deletions cut 6 bases from V and 0 bases from J, with 16 bases between. The CDR3 has 16 residues. Based on the CDR3 plus reference TRBV5-6 and TRBJ1-3, the full variable domain is DAGVTQSPTHLIKTRGQQVTLRCSPKSGHDTVSWYQQALGQGPQFIFQYYEEEERQRGNFPDRFSGHQFPNYSSELNVNALLLGDSALYLCASTLGGILSGNTIYFGEGSWLTVV.

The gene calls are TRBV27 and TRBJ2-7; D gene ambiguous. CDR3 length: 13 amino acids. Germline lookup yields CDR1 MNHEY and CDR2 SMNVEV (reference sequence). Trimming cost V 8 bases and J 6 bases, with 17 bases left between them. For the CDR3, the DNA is TGTGCCAGCCTCCTAATGGTGCATTTCGAGCAGTACTTC. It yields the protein CASLLMVHFEQYF.

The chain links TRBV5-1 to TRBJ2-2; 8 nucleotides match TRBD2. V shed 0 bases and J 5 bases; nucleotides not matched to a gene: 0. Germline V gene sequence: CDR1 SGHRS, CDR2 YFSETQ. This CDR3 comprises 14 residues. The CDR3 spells CASSLASGTGELFF. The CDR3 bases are TGCGCCAGCAGCTTGGCTAGCGGGACCGGGGAGCTGTTTTTT.

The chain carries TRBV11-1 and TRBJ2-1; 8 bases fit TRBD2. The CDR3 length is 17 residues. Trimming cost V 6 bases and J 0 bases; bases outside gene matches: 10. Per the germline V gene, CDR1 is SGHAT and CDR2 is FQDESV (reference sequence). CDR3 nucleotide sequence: TGTGCCAGCAGGGAATCCACTAGCGGTTACTCCTACAATGAGCAGTTCTTC. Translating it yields CASRESTSGYSYNEQFF.

CDR3 sequence: CASSPTPGQNYEQYF. DNA of the CDR3: TGTGCCAGCAGTCCTACCCCGGGACAGAACTACGAGCAGTACTTC. This chain connects TRBV6-5 to TRBJ2-7; 7 bases are a match to TRBD1. The germline V gene encodes CDR1 MNHEY and CDR2 SVGAGI. J lost 3 bases, V lost 5 bases, and 10 bases had no gene match. This CDR3 has 15 amino acids.

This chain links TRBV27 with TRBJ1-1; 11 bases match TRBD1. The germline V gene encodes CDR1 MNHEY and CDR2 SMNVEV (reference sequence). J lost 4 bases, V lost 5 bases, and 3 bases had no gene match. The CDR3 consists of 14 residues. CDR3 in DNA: TGTGCCAGCAGTCCGGGACAGGGGGTCACTGAAGCTTTCTTT. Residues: CASSPGQGVTEAFF.

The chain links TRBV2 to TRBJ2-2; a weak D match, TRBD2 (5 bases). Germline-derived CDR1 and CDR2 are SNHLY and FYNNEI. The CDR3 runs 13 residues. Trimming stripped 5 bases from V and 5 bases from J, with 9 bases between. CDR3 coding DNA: TGTGCCAGCAGTACAAGGGAGACCGGGGAGCTGTTTTTT. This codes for CASSTRETGELFF.

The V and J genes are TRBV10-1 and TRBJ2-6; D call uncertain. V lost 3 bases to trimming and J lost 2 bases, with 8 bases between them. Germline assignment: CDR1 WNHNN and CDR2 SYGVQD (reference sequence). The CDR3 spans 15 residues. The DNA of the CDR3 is TGCGCCAGCAGTGATACGACTGCTGGGGCCAACGTCCTGACTTTC. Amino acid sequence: CASSDTTAGANVLTF.

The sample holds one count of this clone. The CDR3 region has the DNA TGTGCCAGCAGCACTACAAGGACTGAAGCTTTCTTT. Protein: CASSTTRTEAFF. This chain connects TRBV28 to TRBJ1-1, with no clear D. Germline V gene lookup returns CDR1 MDHEN and CDR2 SYDVKM. Trimming removed 6 bases at V and 5 bases at J, with 10 bases between. The CDR3 runs to 12 residues.

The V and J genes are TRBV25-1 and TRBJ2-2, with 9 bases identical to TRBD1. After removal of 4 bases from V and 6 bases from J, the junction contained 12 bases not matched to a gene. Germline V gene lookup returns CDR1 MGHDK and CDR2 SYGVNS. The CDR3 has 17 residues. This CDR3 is CASSVNLRDRVAGELFF. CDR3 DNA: TGTGCCAGCAGTGTCAACCTCCGGGACAGGGTGGCCGGGGAGCTGTTTTTT. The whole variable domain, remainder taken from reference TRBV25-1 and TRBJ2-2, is EADIYQTPRYLVIGTGKKITLECSQTMGHDKMYWYQQDPGMELHLIHYSYGVNSTEKGDLSSESTVSRIRTEHFPLTLESARPSHTSQYLCASSVNLRDRVAGELFFGEGSRLTVL.

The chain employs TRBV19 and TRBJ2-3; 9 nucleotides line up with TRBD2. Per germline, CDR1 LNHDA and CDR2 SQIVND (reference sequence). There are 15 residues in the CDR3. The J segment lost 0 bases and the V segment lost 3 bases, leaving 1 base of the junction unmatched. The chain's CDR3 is CASSMTSGSTDTQYF. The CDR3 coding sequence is TGTGCCAGTAGTATGACTAGCGGTAGCACAGATACGCAGTATTTT.

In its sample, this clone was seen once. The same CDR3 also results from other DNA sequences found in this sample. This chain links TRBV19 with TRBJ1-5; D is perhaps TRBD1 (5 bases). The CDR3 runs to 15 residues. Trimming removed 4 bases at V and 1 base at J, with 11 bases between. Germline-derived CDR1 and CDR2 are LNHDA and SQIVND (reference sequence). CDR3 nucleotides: TGTGCCAGTAGTACCACGGGGGGGAGCAATCAGCCCCAGCATTTT. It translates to CASSTTGGSNQPQHF.

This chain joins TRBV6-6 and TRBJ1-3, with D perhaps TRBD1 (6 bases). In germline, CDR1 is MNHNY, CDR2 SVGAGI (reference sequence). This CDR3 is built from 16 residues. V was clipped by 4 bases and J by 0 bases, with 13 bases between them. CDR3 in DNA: TGTGCCAGCAGTTCACCGGGACAAAGCTCTGGAAACACCATATATTTT. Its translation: CASSSPGQSSGNTIYF.

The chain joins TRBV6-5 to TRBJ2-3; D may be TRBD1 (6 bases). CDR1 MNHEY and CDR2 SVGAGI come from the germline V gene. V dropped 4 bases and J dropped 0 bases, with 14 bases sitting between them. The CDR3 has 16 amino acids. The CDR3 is CASSSLRGGSTDTQYF. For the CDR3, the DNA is TGTGCCAGCAGTTCTCTCAGGGGCGGAAGCACAGATACGCAGTATTTT.

The CDR3 is CASRVGGAVGELFF. The CDR3 DNA reads as TGTGCCAGCAGGGTCGGGGGGGCGGTCGGGGAGCTGTTTTTT. The chain recombines TRBV5-4 with TRBJ2-2, with TRBD2 matching 8 bases. J lost 7 bases, V lost 5 bases, and 7 bases had no gene match. The germline V gene has CDR1 SGHNT and CDR2 YYREEE (reference sequence). CDR3 length equals 14 residues.

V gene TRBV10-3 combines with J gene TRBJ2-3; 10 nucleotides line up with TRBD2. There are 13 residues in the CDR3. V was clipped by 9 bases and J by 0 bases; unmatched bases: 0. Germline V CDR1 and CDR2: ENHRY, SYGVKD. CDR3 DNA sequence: TGTGCCATACTAGCGGGAAGCACAGATACGCAGTATTTT. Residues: CAILAGSTDTQYF.

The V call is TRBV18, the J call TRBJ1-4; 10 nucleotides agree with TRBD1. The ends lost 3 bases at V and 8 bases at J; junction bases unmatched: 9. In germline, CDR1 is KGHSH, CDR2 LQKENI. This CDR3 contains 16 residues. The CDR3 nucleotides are TGTGCCAGCTCACCGCAGCTGACAGGGGGCGAGGAAAAACTGTTTTTT. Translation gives CASSPQLTGGEEKLFF.